The entry that follows covers one T cell receptor beta chain sequence. Its antigen remains unidentified. The entry originates in a study of cytomegalovirus exposure and HLA in healthy donors. The CDR3 totals 14 residues. Germline V gene lookup returns CDR1 MDHEN and CDR2 SYDVKM. The trim removed 5 bases at V and 2 bases at J, leaving 6 bases unmatched. Study-wide findings and caveats: Some V segments, including TRBV6-2 and TRBV6-3, were excluded as indistinguishable. It was taken for granted in presence/absence analyses that sequencing depth across donors was roughly uniform.

The PCR employed 60 Vbeta primers together with 13 Jbeta primers. Assay used: immunoSEQ multiplex PCR; TCRdb lists only in-frame clones, some missing. The sample shows roughly 130,000 clones, around 67% of them seen only once. The TCR comes from a man aged 18 to 29 in good health and CMV-seropositive. The chain has TRBV28 and TRBJ2-7; 7 bases map to TRBD1. The sequencing input was PBMCs. The CDR3 DNA reads TGTGCCAGCAGTACCTGGACAGGAACCTACGAGCAGTACTTC. Encoded protein: CASSTWTGTYEQYF.